A selection of T cell receptor beta chains follows, all from one sample in a study of PD-L1 blockade in urothelial cancer. Clones were sequenced by immunoSEQ multiplex PCR, and TCRdb holds only the in-frame ones, with some missing. The table shows 120,000 or so clones, with roughly 86% occurring only once. Sequenced material: PBMCs, taken around atezolizumab (anti-PD-L1) treatment. The source is a man aged 45-65 years with urothelial cancer. Each CDR3 is given with its conserved first and last residue. Fields, in order: J gene, V gene, CDR3 protein.

J: TRBJ2-1; V: TRBV28; CDR3: CASNDLRGTTYNEQFF
J: TRBJ2-5; V: TRBV5-1; CDR3: CASSSGLAGVETQYF
J: TRBJ2-2; V: TRBV28; CDR3: CATKGENTGELFF
J: TRBJ2-2; V: TRBV30; CDR3: CAWSGTGVAGELFF
J: TRBJ2-3; V: TRBV2; CDR3: CASSGGRGQADTQYF
J: TRBJ2-3; V: TRBV5-1; CDR3: CASNDPGLGAYF
J: TRBJ2-5; V: TRBV4-1; CDR3: CASSQVGRTGQETQYF
J: TRBJ2-3; V: TRBV7-2; CDR3: CASSLEAASTDTQYF
J: TRBJ1-4; V: TRBV18; CDR3: CASSPRGGTTNEKLFF
J: TRBJ2-1; V: TRBV6-5; CDR3: CASSYFGTSHYNEQFF
J: TRBJ1-2; V: TRBV19; CDR3: CAGRRGSYGYTF
J: TRBJ2-5; V: TRBV5-4; CDR3: CASSLVTGHQETQYF
J: TRBJ1-1; V: TRBV7-6; CDR3: CASSATPQGNTEAFF
J: TRBJ2-7; V: TRBV30; CDR3: CAWSLAGWDEQYF
J: TRBJ1-5; V: TRBV19; CDR3: CASSIQTAYSNQPQHF
J: TRBJ2-3; V: TRBV11-3; CDR3: CASSQQGQDTQYF
J: TRBJ2-7; V: TRBV11-1; CDR3: CASSLGTGTSREQYF
J: TRBJ1-5; V: TRBV18; CDR3: CASSPTGGDQPQHF
J: TRBJ2-3; V: TRBV7-2; CDR3: CASSSGWDTQYF
J: TRBJ2-5; V: TRBV28; CDR3: CASSLLGLAGVVTQYF
J: TRBJ2-2; V: TRBV7-2; CDR3: CASSLVAGNGAGELFF
J: TRBJ2-1; V: TRBV4-1; CDR3: CASSQYGLAGGFNEQFF
J: TRBJ2-2; V: TRBV14; CDR3: CASSQVNRFRTFGELFF
J: TRBJ1-2; V: TRBV6-5; CDR3: CASRDREMDGYTF
J: TRBJ1-3; V: TRBV9; CDR3: CASSVAGQVRDTIYF
J: TRBJ2-7; V: TRBV28; CDR3: CASSLGQGKGEQYF
J: TRBJ2-3; V: TRBV27; CDR3: CASSTPSVGGGPKDTQYF
J: TRBJ2-2; V: TRBV7-2; CDR3: CASSLGGLRGRATGELFF
J: TRBJ1-2; V: TRBV11-2; CDR3: CASSYPGTGLGYTF
J: TRBJ1-5; V: TRBV2; CDR3: CASSLTGSQPQHF
J: TRBJ1-4; V: TRBV9; CDR3: CASSVQGGGEKLFF
J: TRBJ1-1; V: TRBV5-1; CDR3: CASSLADRGLTSSSAEAFF
J: TRBJ1-3; V: TRBV19; CDR3: CASNQGSGNTIYF
J: TRBJ2-3; V: TRBV4-1; CDR3: CASSTRGQGIDTQYF
J: TRBJ2-1; V: TRBV5-1; CDR3: CASSPTSVPYNEQFF
J: TRBJ1-1; V: TRBV7-3; CDR3: CASSLTGQQNTEAFF
J: TRBJ1-2; V: TRBV18; CDR3: CASSPRRPGREGHNYGYTF
J: TRBJ2-1; V: TRBV5-6; CDR3: CASSRIVSYNEQFF
J: TRBJ2-1; V: TRBV6-6; CDR3: CASRGLAEYNEQFF
J: TRBJ2-7; V: TRBV28; CDR3: CASLIPSPGHFSYEQYF
J: TRBJ2-2; V: TRBV18; CDR3: CASSTRTGNTGELFF
J: TRBJ1-1; V: TRBV18; CDR3: CASSLMGGDTEAFF
J: TRBJ1-2; V: TRBV4-1; CDR3: CASSQLTGITNYGYTF
J: TRBJ1-2; V: TRBV5-1; CDR3: CASSLQGVEGYTF
J: TRBJ2-1; V: TRBV18; CDR3: CASSRRGYNEQFF
J: TRBJ1-2; V: TRBV6-6; CDR3: CASRLMGGDNYGYTF